This T cell receptor beta chain was recorded in a study of blood T cell repertoires in COVID-19 (dated by TCRdb to 2020 to 2022). As for the study more broadly: Samples from collaborators originated in the United States, Italy and Spain and spanned both the acute and convalescent phases of COVID-19. The material from the prospective study consisted of cDNA or gDNA derived from T cells, B-cell-depleted T cells, or PBMCs. Deeply sampled blood TCRbeta repertoires from subjects exposed to, actively infected with, or recovered from COVID-19 were included in the dataset. The repertoires were released in a freely available public database meant as a resource for research on the immune response to SARS-CoV-2. The samples were drawn from the first 160 participants of the ongoing ImmuneRACE study and from over 950 subjects provided by 6 global collaborators. A de-identified subject ID, COVID-19 status, age in years and sex were almost always included in the sample metadata. Where available, HLA class I and class II types were obtained from metadata supplied by the sample provider rather than from assay-based typing.

Overall study outcomes, separate from this receptor: The amount of clinical and demographic metadata varied by source and participant and was provided uncurated.

With regard to this clone: Its antigen is currently not known. The record has no base qualities; no much larger clone is one base away.

The immunoSEQ Assay, a bias-controlled multiplex PCR, was used to amplify TCRbeta CDR3 regions from genomic DNA. As for how the authors treated the data: The number of nucleated cells in each sample was estimated by amplification of reference gene primers within the assay. To quantify the absolute abundance of each unique TCRbeta CDR3 rearrangement, sequence reads were collapsed and filtered. For each sample, productive Simpson clonality was calculated as the square root of Simpson's diversity index over productive rearrangements. TCRdb re-hosts the immuneACCESS table, in-frame sequences only. Its copies lack some clones; in the studies checked, an unresolved V gene accounts for under half of them, and the cause for the rest is not known. From that table come the V and J calls and clone size; the DNA was used to work out D and trimming. Counted in this sample were 250,000 to 350,000 clones; 88% of them appeared once. Approximately 8.8% of the sample is in the top ten clones.

The germline V gene (reference sequence) yields SEHNR for CDR1 and FQNEAQ for CDR2. V lost 5 bases and J lost 4 bases, and the count of bases not matched to a germline gene is 9. The CDR3, from cysteine to phenylalanine, totals 15 residues. Only the CDR3 DNA is retained, 45 bases long and in frame from the first base. Collaborating institutions collected whole blood in K2EDTA tubes following their own protocols. For TCRbeta analysis, collaborators shipped samples in one of three forms: frozen whole blood, isolated PBMCs, or DNA extracted from either of those sample types. This TCR came from a man aged 18 to 30 with active or convalescent COVID-19. This sequence uses TRBV7-9 and TRBJ1-1; TRBD1 agrees with 8 junctional bases. The sequenced sample consisted of peripheral blood. The base sequence is TGTGCCAGCAGCACTCACAGGGGGTCCCTCACTGAAGCTTTCTTT. Its translation reads: CASSTHRGSLTEAFF.